These T cell receptor beta chains were read from a single sample in a study of OX40 agonist ivuxolimab in advanced cancers. Some clones are missing from TCRdb's copy, which holds only in-frame ones; the method was immunoSEQ multiplex PCR. The sample consists of fewer than 70,000 clones, approximately 81% of them appearing once. The specimen was CD4+ or CD8+ T cells sorted from blood, collected in a trial of the OX40 agonist ivuxolimab. The receptor set was obtained from an adult with an advanced solid tumor such as melanoma, head and neck, liver or kidney cancer. The CDR3 runs from the conserved cysteine through the conserved F or W. The D gene is left open where the match is weak. Not all rows give a size; the values are once, few, many and, for expanded clones, a class.

>TRBJ2-7|.|.|TRBV29-1
TGCAGCGTTGAAGAGCGGTGGGAGCAGTACTTC
CSVEERWEQYF
>TRBJ1-2|.|.|TRBV7-2
TGTGCCAGCAGCCCAGCGGGGAGGGGACCCTATGGCTACACCTTC
CASSPAGRGPYGYTF
>TRBJ1-1|.|.|TRBV29-1
TGCAGCGTTTATCAGGGGACGAACACTGAAGCTTTCTTT
CSVYQGTNTEAFF
>TRBJ2-2|.|large|TRBV11-3
TGTGCCAGCAGCTTACACACCGGGGAGCTGTTTTTT
CASSLHTGELFF
>TRBJ1-5|.|once|TRBV15
TGTGCCACCAGCAGAGATCGCGGCGGGGGGCAGCCCCAGCATTTT
CATSRDRGGGQPQHF
>TRBJ1-1|.|.|TRBV19
TGTGCCAGTAGCTCACAGGGGAACACTGAAGCTTTCTTT
CASSSQGNTEAFF
>TRBJ1-1|.|.|TRBV19
TGTGCCAGTAGTCGTTTCGGCAGGTCAAGGGAAGCTTTCTTT
CASSRFGRSREAFF
>TRBJ1-1|TRBD1|once|TRBV6-6
TGTGCCAGCAGTCCATCAGGGGGCCGGAGGAACACTGAAGCTTTCTTT
CASSPSGGRRNTEAFF
>TRBJ2-1|TRBD2|.|TRBV7-3
TGTGCCAGCAGCTCCCCTTCACGGGGCGGGAGTTCCTACAATGAGCAGTTCTTC
CASSSPSRGGSSYNEQFF
>TRBJ2-7|.|.|TRBV28
TGTGCCAGCTTAAGTTTAAGCTCCTACGAGCAGTACTTC
CASLSLSSYEQYF
>TRBJ1-5|.|.|TRBV7-9
TGTGCCAGCAGCTTAGATAGCAATCAGCCCCAGCATTTT
CASSLDSNQPQHF
>TRBJ1-4|.|.|TRBV28
TGTGCCAGCAGTTTCGGGGCTGTGGGGCTGTTTTTT
CASSFGAVGLFF
>TRBJ2-5|.|.|TRBV13
TGTGCCAGCAGCCCCCAGGGGCGGGGGAACCAAGAGACCCAGTACTTC
CASSPQGRGNQETQYF
>TRBJ2-1|.|.|TRBV7-9
TGTGCCAGCAGCTTGGGCAGCCGGCGGGATGAGCAGTTCTTC
CASSLGSRRDEQFF
>TRBJ1-3|.|.|TRBV11-1
TGTGCCAGCAGCTCACCGATGGGAGGAAACACCATATATTTT
CASSSPMGGNTIYF
>TRBJ2-7|.|.|TRBV14
TGTGCCAGCAGCCGAGGAAAACTTCCCTACGAGCAGTACTTC
CASSRGKLPYEQYF
>TRBJ2-7|TRBD1|once|TRBV6-1
TGTGCCAGCAGTGACGGGACAGGATTGAACGAGCAGTACTTC
CASSDGTGLNEQYF
>TRBJ2-7|.|.|TRBV18
TGTGCCAGCTCACCACAGTTCGGGTACGACGAGCAGTACTTC
CASSPQFGYDEQYF
>TRBJ1-1|TRBD1|once|TRBV4-2
TGTGCCAGCAGGGATCCCGGGACAGTGAACACTGAAGCTTTCTTT
CASRDPGTVNTEAFF
>TRBJ2-5|.|.|TRBV30
TGTGCCTGGAAGAGGGACGGTCGTCAAGAGACCCAGTACTTC
CAWKRDGRQETQYF
>TRBJ1-4|.|.|TRBV6-5
TGTGCCAGCAGTTACTCGGACAGTAACGAAAAACTGTTTTTT
CASSYSDSNEKLFF
>TRBJ2-3|.|.|TRBV7-9
TGTGCCAGCAGCTTACCCTCGGGAGATACGCAGTATTTT
CASSLPSGDTQYF
>TRBJ2-3|TRBD2|.|TRBV29-1
TGCAGCGTTGATGCCAGCGGGGGCACAGATACGCAGTATTTT
CSVDASGGTDTQYF
>TRBJ1-3|TRBD1|.|TRBV30
TGTGCCTGGAGTGTGGGGACAGGTGGAAACACCATATATTTT
CAWSVGTGGNTIYF
>TRBJ1-2|.|.|TRBV19
TGTGCCAGTAGTATCGGGACGGTCCCGGGCTACACCTTC
CASSIGTVPGYTF
>TRBJ2-7|TRBD2|.|TRBV27
TGTGCCAGCAGTCCCGCCGGGGGCGGGAGGCTCGAGCAGTACTTC
CASSPAGGGRLEQYF
>TRBJ1-6|TRBD1|.|TRBV4-3
TGCGCCAGCAGCCAAGCCCCCCCGGCAGGGGGCGCATCTTATAATTCACCCCTCCACTTT
CASSQAPPAGGASYNSPLHF
>TRBJ2-1|TRBD2|.|TRBV18
TGTGCCAGCGCCCTTGGGCTAGCGGGAGAAAATAAGCAGTTCTTC
CASALGLAGENKQFF
>TRBJ2-3|.|once|TRBV6-5
TGTGCCAGCAGCCCAGGACAAGATACGCAGTATTTT
CASSPGQDTQYF
>TRBJ2-2|.|.|TRBV5-1
TGCGCCAGCAACGGGCGGGGAGACACCGGGGAGCTGTTTTTT
CASNGRGDTGELFF
>TRBJ2-4|TRBD1|.|TRBV2
TGTGCCAGCAGTGTCAGGACAGGGGGCTTACTAGCCAAAAACATTCAGTACTTC
CASSVRTGGLLAKNIQYF
>TRBJ2-7|.|.|TRBV15
TGTGCCACCAGCCCTGCCGGAAGGAGATACGAGCAGTACTTC
CATSPAGRRYEQYF
>TRBJ1-4|TRBD1|.|TRBV6-5
TGTGCCAGCAGTTACAGGGGGCCGGAAGAAAAACTGTTTTTT
CASSYRGPEEKLFF
>TRBJ1-2|TRBD1|.|TRBV16
TGTGCCAGCAGCCTCTTACCGGGACAGGGGGTCTATGGCTACACCTTC
CASSLLPGQGVYGYTF
>TRBJ2-7|.|.|TRBV2
TGTGCCAGCTTTGAGGGCCGGGACACCTACGAGCAGTACTTC
CASFEGRDTYEQYF
>TRBJ1-5|.|.|TRBV19
TGTGCCACTCAGTTAGGGCAGAGCAATCAGCCCCAGCATTTT
CATQLGQSNQPQHF
>TRBJ1-1|.|.|TRBV4-3
TGCGCCAGCAGCCAAGGGTTTCAGGGTTTCACTGAAGCTTTCTTT
CASSQGFQGFTEAFF
>TRBJ1-5|.|.|TRBV28
TGTGCCAGCAGTCCTACCGGGACAAGCAATCAGCCCCAGCATTTT
CASSPTGTSNQPQHF
>TRBJ1-2|.|.|TRBV19
TGTGCCAGTAGTAGAGGGACATACTATTCGCCCTCGGATGGCTACACCTTC
CASSRGTYYSPSDGYTF
>TRBJ1-6|TRBD1|few|TRBV7-8
TGTGCCAGCAGCTTTGGGACAGACCCTTCACCCCTCCACTTT
CASSFGTDPSPLHF
>TRBJ1-1|.|.|TRBV29-1
TGCAGCGTTGAAGATCTTAATAGTTGGGGGAAGGGGACTGAAGCTTTCTTT
CSVEDLNSWGKGTEAFF
>TRBJ2-1|TRBD1|.|TRBV14
TGTGCCAGCAGCCAGGGTGCGTGGCGGGCAGGGGGCATCCACAATGAGCAGTTCTTC
CASSQGAWRAGGIHNEQFF
>TRBJ1-2|TRBD1|once|TRBV6-5
TGTGCCAGCAAAAAGGGGGCGGGCTATGGCTACACCTTC
CASKKGAGYGYTF
>TRBJ2-7|.|once|TRBV5-6
TGTGCCAGCAGCTTGACCCTTGGATCCGAGCAGTACTTC
CASSLTLGSEQYF
>TRBJ2-3|TRBD1|once|TRBV6-5
TGTGCCAGCATACGGGACAGGGTAACAGATACGCAGTATTTT
CASIRDRVTDTQYF
>TRBJ2-1|TRBD2|.|TRBV7-9
TGTGCCAGCATCAATAGCGGGAGTGAGTACAATGAGCAGTTCTTC
CASINSGSEYNEQFF
>TRBJ2-1|.|.|TRBV7-9
TGTGCCAGCAGCTTGAGCAGGAGTAAAAATGAGCAGTTCTTC
CASSLSRSKNEQFF
>TRBJ1-6|.|.|TRBV28
TGTGCCAGCAGGCCCAGCGGGGGCAATTCACCCCTCCACTTT
CASRPSGGNSPLHF
>TRBJ1-2|.|once|TRBV2
TGTGCCAGCAATCTACAGGGAGGGACCCCCTCCGGCTACACCTTC
CASNLQGGTPSGYTF
>TRBJ1-2|.|.|TRBV7-2
TGTGCCAGCAGCGTGGACAGATATGGCTACACCTTC
CASSVDRYGYTF
>TRBJ2-6|.|once|TRBV25-1
TGTGCCAGCAGTGAATCCCGGTTGAGTAGCGTCCTGACTTTC
CASSESRLSSVLTF
>TRBJ1-2|.|medium-sized|TRBV7-9
TGTGCCAGCAGCGAGGGACAAGCTGGGGCCTATGGCTACACCTTC
CASSEGQAGAYGYTF
>TRBJ2-5|TRBD1|.|TRBV5-1
TGCGCCAGCGGGGAAGGGGGCGAAGAGACCCAGTACTTC
CASGEGGEETQYF
>TRBJ2-7|TRBD2|.|TRBV4-1
TGCGCCAGCAGCCCATCTAGCGGAGGCTACGAGCAGTACTTC
CASSPSSGGYEQYF
>TRBJ2-7|.|.|TRBV9
TGTGCCAGCAGCCGGACCCCCTCGAACCGCGTTAGGGACGAGCAGTACTTC
CASSRTPSNRVRDEQYF
>TRBJ1-3|TRBD1|once|TRBV6-5
TGTGCCAGTGGGACAGTATCTGGAAACACCATATATTTT
CASGTVSGNTIYF
>TRBJ2-4|.|.|TRBV7-9
TGTGCCAGCACTAGCTTAGGCTTGGACTACAACATTCAGTACTTC
CASTSLGLDYNIQYF